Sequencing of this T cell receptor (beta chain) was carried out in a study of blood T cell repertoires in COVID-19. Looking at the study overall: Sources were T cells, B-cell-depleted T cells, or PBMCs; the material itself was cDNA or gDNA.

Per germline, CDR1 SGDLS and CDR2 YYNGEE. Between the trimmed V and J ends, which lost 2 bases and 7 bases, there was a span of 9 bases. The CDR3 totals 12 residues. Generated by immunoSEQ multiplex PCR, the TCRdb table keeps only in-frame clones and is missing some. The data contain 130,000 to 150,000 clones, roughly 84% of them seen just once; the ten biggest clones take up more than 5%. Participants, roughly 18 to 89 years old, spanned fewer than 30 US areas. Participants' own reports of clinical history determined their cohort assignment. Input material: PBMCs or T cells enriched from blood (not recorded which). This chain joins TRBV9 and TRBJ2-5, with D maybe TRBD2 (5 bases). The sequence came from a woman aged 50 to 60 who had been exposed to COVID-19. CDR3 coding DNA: TGTGCCAGCAGCGTCCTCCGGGGGACCCAGTACTTC. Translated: CASSVLRGTQYF.